The 11 T cell receptor beta chains in this list originate from one sample, sequenced in a study of blood T cell repertoires in COVID-19. The method was immunoSEQ multiplex PCR; TCRdb's version includes in-frame clones alone and lacks a portion of them. Of 130,000 or so clones in the sample, roughly 79% were seen once. The sequenced sample was peripheral blood. These receptors came from a woman aged 55-69 years with active or convalescent COVID-19.

J is TRBJ1-1 and V is TRBV28; a possible D gene is TRBD1 (5 bases). This CDR3 has 12 amino acids. Germline loops: CDR1 MDHEN, CDR2 SYDVKM. Trimming removed 3 bases at V and 10 bases at J, with 12 bases between. CDR3 amino acids: CASSFPGGGAFF. CDR3 DNA: TGTGCCAGCAGTTTCCCCGGGGGGGGAGCTTTCTTT.

The chain combines TRBV4-2 with TRBJ1-4, with unresolved D. Germline V lookup: CDR1 LGHNA, CDR2 YNFKEQ. Trimming left V 4 bases short and J 0 bases short, with 12 bases between. The CDR3 totals 16 residues. CDR3 DNA sequence: TGTGCCAGCAGCCCACTCTGGCGGGCAACTAATGAAAAACTGTTTTTT. Its protein product is CASSPLWRATNEKLFF.

This rearrangement joins TRBV6-5 to TRBJ1-2, with 8 bases that match TRBD1. CDR3 size: 13 residues. V dropped 5 bases and J dropped 8; count of bases not matched to a gene: 7. Germline CDR1 and CDR2: MNHEY and SVGAGI. CDR3 residues: CASSTGQGIGYTF. Written as DNA, the CDR3 is TGTGCCAGCAGTACCGGACAGGGTATCGGCTACACCTTC.

The chain employs TRBV6-5 and TRBJ2-3; D is perhaps TRBD1 (5 bases). Germline CDR1 MNHEY, CDR2 SVGAGI. The CDR3 totals 12 residues. The V and J ends lost 9 bases and 1 base respectively, with 8 bases between them. CDR3 protein: CASWGGTDTQYF. For the CDR3, the DNA is TGTGCCAGTTGGGGCGGCACAGATACGCAGTATTTT.

J is TRBJ1-5 and V is TRBV15; TRBD1 matches 7 bases. This CDR3 comprises 17 residues. The J segment lost 4 bases and the V segment lost 5 bases, leaving 14 bases of the junction unmatched. The germline V gene encodes CDR1 LNHNV and CDR2 YYDKDF (reference sequence). CDR3 residues: CATSPDRVGLGNQPQHF. CDR3 nucleotide sequence: TGTGCCACCAGCCCAGACAGGGTGGGTCTCGGGAATCAGCCCCAGCATTTT. Together with reference TRBV15 and TRBJ1-5, the CDR3 gives the full variable domain: DAMVIQNPRYQVTQFGKPVTLSCSQTLNHNVMYWYQQKSSQAPKLLFHYYDKDFNNEADTPDNFQSRRPNTSFCFLDIRSPGLGDTAMYLCATSPDRVGLGNQPQHFGDGTRLSIL.

V gene TRBV29-1 combines with J gene TRBJ2-3; TRBD1 aligns across 7 bases. CDR1 and CDR2 from the germline V gene are SQVTM and ANQGSEA. The CDR3 contains 15 residues. Germline trimming cut 8 bases from V and 2 bases from J; bases unmatched to any gene: 13. The CDR3 spells CSTMGDRPPTDTQYF. CDR3 bases: TGCAGCACCATGGGGGACAGACCCCCCACAGATACGCAGTATTTT.

The genes are TRBV28 and TRBJ2-7, with D possibly being TRBD1 (6 bases). The CDR3 is 16 residues long. Germline V CDR1 and CDR2: MDHEN, SYDVKM. V dropped 3 bases and J dropped 2 bases, with 17 bases sitting between them. The DNA for the CDR3 is TGTGCCAGCAGTTTTAAATTGGACAGCCTAACCTACGAGCAGTACTTC. Translating it yields CASSFKLDSLTYEQYF.

This rearrangement joins TRBV3-1 (or the pseudogene TRBV3-2) to TRBJ1-1, with unresolved D. V was trimmed by 1 base and J by 4 bases, leaving 22 bases between them. CDR3 size: 18 residues. The germline CDR1 and CDR2 sequences are LGHDT and YNNKEL (reference sequence). This CDR3 reads CASSQGRLRRSVSTEAFF. The CDR3 DNA reads as TGTGCCAGCAGCCAAGGACGTCTACGGCGGAGCGTGAGCACTGAAGCTTTCTTT.

This clone occurred a few times. This chain joins TRBV3-1 (or the pseudogene TRBV3-2) and TRBJ1-6; D is perhaps TRBD1 (6 bases). The CDR3 is 14 residues long. Germline loops: CDR1 LGHDT, CDR2 YNNKEL (reference sequence). Trimming took off 7 bases at V and 10 bases at J, with 17 bases between the two ends. CDR3 in DNA: TGTGCCAGCACCGGTACAGGGTCAGGATCACCCCTCCACTTT. Amino acids: CASTGTGSGSPLHF.

The rearrangement joins TRBV6-2 or TRBV6-3 to TRBJ2-3, with a tentative D call TRBD2 (5 bases). Trimming left V 2 bases short and J 0 bases short, with 9 bases between. CDR3 size: 15 residues. Germline CDR1 MNHEY, CDR2 SVGEGT. CDR3 sequence: CASSYEGSSTDTQYF. The CDR3 coding sequence is TGTGCCAGCAGTTACGAGGGTTCTAGCACAGATACGCAGTATTTT.

V and J are TRBV6-5 and TRBJ1-1, with TRBD1 matching 8 bases. Germline V gene data show CDR1 as MNHEY and CDR2 as SVGAGI. V shed 4 bases, J shed 6 bases, and the junction held 1 base outside the gene matches. The CDR3 contains 12 residues. DNA for the CDR3: TGTGCCAGCAGTTCACAGGGGGCTGAAGCTTTCTTT. It yields the protein CASSSQGAEAFF.